The T cell receptor (beta chain) under discussion was sequenced for a study of blood T cell repertoires in COVID-19. Study background: Sites across the United States, Italy and Spain contributed samples from acute and convalescent COVID-19.

Per the authors' pipeline: Cell counts per sample came from amplifying reference gene primers. This table comes from immunoSEQ multiplex PCR, and its TCRdb copy is limited to in-frame clones, with some not included. The V and J calls and clone size come from that table; D and trimming were worked out from the DNA. The table includes around 100,000 clones, roughly nine tenths detected once. Trimming took 6 bases from V and 2 from J, leaving 10 bases between them. The CDR3 extends over 13 amino acids. The rearrangement uses TRBV12-3 or TRBV12-4 and TRBJ1-2, with unresolved D. The sample consisted of peripheral blood. This TCR came from a young man in a cohort sampled during active COVID-19. In DNA, the CDR3 is TGTGCCAGCAGCATTGCTGAGAACTATGGCTACACCTTC. The encoded protein is CASSIAENYGYTF.